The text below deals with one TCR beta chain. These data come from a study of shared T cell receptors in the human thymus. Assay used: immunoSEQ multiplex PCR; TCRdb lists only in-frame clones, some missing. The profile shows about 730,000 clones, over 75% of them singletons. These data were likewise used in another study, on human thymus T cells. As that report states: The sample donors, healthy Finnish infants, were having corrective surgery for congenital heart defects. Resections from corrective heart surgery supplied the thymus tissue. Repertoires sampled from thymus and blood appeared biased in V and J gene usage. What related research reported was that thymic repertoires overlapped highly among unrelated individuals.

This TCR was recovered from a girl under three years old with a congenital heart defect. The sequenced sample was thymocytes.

In DNA form, the CDR3 reads TGTGCCATCAAACGGGACAGGACCACCGGGGAGCTGTTTTTT. Protein sequence: CAIKRDRTTGELFF. The chain carries TRBV10-3 and TRBJ2-2; 8 bases map to TRBD1. Germline values: CDR1 ENHRY, CDR2 SYGVKD. Germline trimming cut 7 bases from V and 4 bases from J; bases unmatched to any gene: 5. The CDR3 has 14 amino acids.